The present entry profiles one T cell receptor (beta chain) with its context. Patients in the study, people with chemo-refractory metastatic non-small-cell lung cancer, received focal radiation plus ipilimumab CTLA-4 blockade. This sample stems from a study of radiotherapy plus CTLA-4 blockade in lung cancer. Study overall: Objective responses were seen in about a sixth of patients, disease control in around 30%.

Sequencing was performed with immunoSEQ multiplex PCR; in TCRdb, only in-frame clones are kept and a portion is missing. This table holds 51,000 or so clones, less than 85% found once. After removal of 6 bases from V and 10 bases from J, the junction contained 3 bases not matched to a gene. Germline CDR1 and CDR2: MNHEY and SMNVEV (reference sequence). CDR3 length equals 12 residues. This specimen consisted of peripheral blood, obtained from a patient treated with radiotherapy plus ipilimumab. This sequence was found in a human donor with non-small cell lung cancer who had stable disease on radiotherapy plus ipilimumab. The chain combines TRBV27 with TRBJ1-6, with TRBD1 matching over 7 bases. CDR3 loop: CASSRQGSPLHF. The CDR3 DNA follows: TGTGCCAGCAGCCGACAGGGATCACCCCTCCACTTT.